Below are 14 T cell receptor beta chains sequenced from a single sample in a study of blood T cell repertoires in COVID-19. Profiled with immunoSEQ multiplex PCR; TCRdb holds only in-frame clones, not every one. This sample has approximately 90,000 clones, with around four fifths found just once. Sequenced sample: peripheral blood. The source of these receptors is a woman older than 75 with active or convalescent COVID-19.

The chain employs TRBV5-8 and TRBJ1-5, with D unclear. The CDR3 is 15 amino acids. V dropped 2 bases and J dropped 7 bases, with 16 bases sitting between them. Germline-derived CDR1 and CDR2 are SGHTS and YDEGEE. The CDR3 spells CASSFIGVSGQPQHF. The CDR3 nucleotides are TGTGCCAGCAGCTTCATAGGTGTCTCGGGGCAGCCCCAGCATTTT.

The V gene is TRBV28, the J gene TRBJ2-7; D is ambiguous. The germline V gene encodes CDR1 MDHEN and CDR2 SYDVKM. The CDR3 consists of 13 residues. V lost 2 bases, J lost 5 bases, and 10 bases lay in between. For the CDR3, the DNA is TGTGCCAGCAGTTTACCCCCCCGGGACGAGCAGTACTTC. It is translated as CASSLPPRDEQYF.

The chain carries TRBV29-1 and TRBJ2-2; a weak D match, TRBD2 (5 bases). The CDR3 totals 16 residues. Germline V gene data show CDR1 as SQVTM and CDR2 as ANQGSEA. V was shortened by 4 bases and J by 4 bases, with 19 bases between the two germline ends. Here the CDR3 reads CSVAKHPGGGTGELFF. The CDR3 DNA reads TGCAGCGTTGCGAAACACCCCGGAGGCGGCACCGGGGAGCTGTTTTTT.

As DNA, the CDR3 is TGTGCCAGCAGCTTAGCTCCGACTAGCGGGGGACGTAATGAGCAGTTCTTC. As protein: CASSLAPTSGGRNEQFF. V and J are TRBV11-2 and TRBJ2-1, with 12 bases that match TRBD2. Germline CDR1 and CDR2: SGHAT and FQNNGV. J was trimmed by 7 bases and V by 1 base; bases with no gene match: 8. The CDR3 runs to 17 residues. The full variable domain, with the rest looked up from reference TRBV11-2 and TRBJ2-1, is EAGVAQSPRYKIIEKRQSVAFWCNPISGHATLYWYQQILGQGPKLLIQFQNNGVVDDSQLPKDRFSAERLKGVDSTLKIQPAKLEDSAVYLCASSLAPTSGGRNEQFFGPGTRLTVL.

In DNA, the CDR3 is TGTGCCAGCAGTTACTCGAGGCAGGGGGCTTACAATGAGCAGTTCTTC. It encodes CASSYSRQGAYNEQFF. V gene TRBV6-2 or TRBV6-3 combines with J gene TRBJ2-1; 8 bases are shared with TRBD1. CDR3 length: 16 residues. The V and J ends lost 0 bases and 4 bases, in that order; junction bases with no gene match: 5. Germline V gives CDR1 MNHEY, CDR2 SVGEGT.

The chain has TRBV5-1 and TRBJ2-1; D possibly corresponds to TRBD2 (5 bases). Germline CDR1 SGHRS, CDR2 YFSETQ. Between the trimmed V and J ends, which lost 4 bases and 3 bases, there was a span of 11 bases. The CDR3 spans 14 residues. CDR3 protein: CASSLGVHYNEQFF. The CDR3 nucleotides are TGCGCCAGCAGCCTGGGAGTCCACTACAATGAGCAGTTCTTC.

The chain couples TRBV11-2 to TRBJ2-2; D gene unclear. The germline gives CDR1 SGHAT, CDR2 FQNNGV. The CDR3 covers 14 residues. V lost 2 bases and J 8 bases, leaving 12 bases between the germline ends. The CDR3 DNA sequence: TGTGCCAGCAGCTTACGGCCTTGGGCAGGGGAGCTGTTTTTT. Its translation is CASSLRPWAGELFF.

The rearrangement joins TRBV19 to TRBJ1-2; weak D call: TRBD1 (5 bases). The CDR3 is 14 residues long. V gave up 1 base and J gave up 4 bases, with 10 bases separating them. Germline-derived CDR1 and CDR2 are LNHDA and SQIVND (reference sequence). CDR3 in DNA: TGTGCCAGTAGTATAGGGACACGAGGCTATGGCTACACCTTC. Protein: CASSIGTRGYGYTF.

V and J are TRBV7-2 and TRBJ1-4; 8 bases fit TRBD1. V dropped 1 base and J dropped 8; count of bases not matched to a gene: 6. This CDR3 is 15 amino acids long. Germline V CDR1 and CDR2: SGHTA, FQGNSA. The CDR3 here is CASSLVSGGNEKLFF. CDR3 nucleotides: TGTGCCAGCAGCTTAGTTTCAGGGGGCAACGAAAAACTGTTTTTT.

CDR3 amino acids: CASSRDRGPYEQYF. In DNA, the CDR3 is TGTGCCAGCAGCCGGGACAGGGGTCCCTACGAGCAGTACTTC. The chain uses TRBV14 and TRBJ2-7; 10 bases agree with TRBD1. This CDR3 region has 14 residues. The ends lost 4 bases at V and 2 bases at J; junction bases unmatched: 2. Germline CDR1 reads SGHDN; CDR2 reads FVKESK. The full variable domain, completed using reference TRBV14 and TRBJ2-7, is EAGVTQFPSHSVIEKGQTVTLRCDPISGHDNLYWYRRVMGKEIKFLLHFVKESKQDESGMPNNRFLAERTGGTYSTLKVQPAELEDSGVYFCASSRDRGPYEQYFGPGTRLTVT.

This chain connects TRBV5-1 to TRBJ2-7; tentatively, D is TRBD1 (5 bases). Germline V gene sequence: CDR1 SGHRS, CDR2 YFSETQ. The V end was cut by 1 base, the J end by 0 bases, with 14 bases between. This CDR3 has 16 residues. The CDR3 nucleotides are TGCGCCAGCAGCTTGTATCAGGGAAGGGGCTCCTACGAGCAGTACTTC. The encoded protein is CASSLYQGRGSYEQYF. The full variable domain, with the rest looked up from reference TRBV5-1 and TRBJ2-7, is KAGVTQTPRYLIKTRGQQVTLSCSPISGHRSVSWYQQTPGQGLQFLFEYFSETQRNKGNFPGRFSGRQFSNSRSEMNVSTLELGDSALYLCASSLYQGRGSYEQYFGPGTRLTVT.

The gene calls are TRBV25-1 and TRBJ1-4, with 10 bases fitting TRBD1. There are 14 residues in the CDR3. CDR1 MGHDK and CDR2 SYGVNS come from the germline V gene. The V segment lost 4 bases and the J segment 8 bases; nucleotides outside the gene matches: 4. The CDR3 protein is CASSGGTGAEKLFF. The CDR3 DNA follows: TGTGCCAGCAGTGGCGGGACAGGGGCCGAAAAACTGTTTTTT. Full variable domain (outside the CDR3, taken from reference TRBV25-1 and TRBJ1-4): EADIYQTPRYLVIGTGKKITLECSQTMGHDKMYWYQQDPGMELHLIHYSYGVNSTEKGDLSSESTVSRIRTEHFPLTLESARPSHTSQYLCASSGGTGAEKLFFGSGTQLSVL.

The genes are TRBV5-1 and TRBJ2-7, with D possibly TRBD2 on 7 matching bases. Per germline, CDR1 SGHRS and CDR2 YFSETQ. The CDR3 runs 14 residues. V was cut by 7 bases and J by 3 bases, with 17 bases left in between. In DNA form, the CDR3 reads TGCGCCAGCGGGGGGGGCGCGGGAGACTACGAGCAGTACTTC. It encodes CASGGGAGDYEQYF.

The J gene is TRBJ1-1, the V gene TRBV19, with D possibly TRBD1 on 5 matching bases. V was pared by 6 bases and J by 5 bases, with 19 bases between. CDR1 and CDR2 from the germline V gene are LNHDA and SQIVND (reference sequence). This CDR3 has 15 residues. CDR3 DNA: TGTGCCAGTAGATCGTGGGGGGGGAGGAAGACTGAAGCTTTCTTT. This translates into CASRSWGGRKTEAFF. The variable domain in full, with the rest retrieved from reference TRBV19 and TRBJ1-1, is DGGITQSPKYLFRKEGQNVTLSCEQNLNHDAMYWYRQDPGQGLRLIYYSQIVNDFQKGDIAEGYSVSREKKESFPLTVTSAQKNPTAFYLCASRSWGGRKTEAFFGQGTRLTVV.